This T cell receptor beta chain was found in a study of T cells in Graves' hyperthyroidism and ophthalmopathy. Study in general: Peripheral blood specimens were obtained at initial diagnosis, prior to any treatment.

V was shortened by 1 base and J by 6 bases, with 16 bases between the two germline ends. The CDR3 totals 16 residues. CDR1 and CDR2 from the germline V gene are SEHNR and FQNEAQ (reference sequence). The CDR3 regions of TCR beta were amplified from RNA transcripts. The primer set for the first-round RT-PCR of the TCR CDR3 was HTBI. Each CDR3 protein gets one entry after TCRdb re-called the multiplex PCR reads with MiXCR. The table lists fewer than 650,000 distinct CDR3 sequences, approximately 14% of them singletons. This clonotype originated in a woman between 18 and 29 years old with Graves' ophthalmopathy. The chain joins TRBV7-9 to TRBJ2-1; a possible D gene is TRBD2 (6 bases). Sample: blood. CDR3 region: CASSLVISGGLNEQFF. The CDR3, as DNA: TGTGCCAGCAGCTTAGTTATTAGCGGAGGCCTCAATGAGCAGTTCTTC.